This T cell receptor (beta chain) was retrieved from a study of T-cell memory formation after mild COVID-19. The overall study: Largely, the TCR clusters proved donor specific.

From the 5' RACE reads, TCRdb called clonotypes with MiXCR, one entry per CDR3 protein. The sample contains roughly 380,000 distinct CDR3 sequences, 25% to 30% of which appear only once. As for this clonotype: Its target is unknown.

Study-level results: Detection of some responders pre-infection suggested pre-existing cross-reactive memory T cells participated. CD4+ contracting clones lay mainly in CM and EM, CD8+ ones in EMRA. Day 15 to 85 contracting clones showed balanced CD4/CD8; later expanders leaned CD4+.

The sequencing input was PBMCs or a T cell subset sorted from them (not recorded which). The receptor comes from an adult woman who had mild COVID-19 (a few samples of this study predate the infection). Cell type and time point are not known.

CDR3 sequence reads: CASSQDRDYGEQYF. CDR3 DNA: TGTGCCAGCAGCCAGGACAGGGACTATGGGGAGCAGTACTTC. The chain links TRBV3-1 to TRBJ2-7, with D tentatively TRBD1 (8 bases). CDR1 is LGHDT and CDR2 is YNNKEL in the germline V gene (reference sequence). V lost 3 bases and J 7 bases, leaving 16 bases between the germline ends. This CDR3 has 14 amino acids.